This T cell receptor beta chain comes out of a study of blood T cell repertoires in COVID-19. The ends lost 3 bases at V and 8 bases at J; junction bases unmatched: 8. CDR3 length equals 14 residues. Germline CDR1 and CDR2: LGHDT and YNNKEL (reference sequence). The method was immunoSEQ multiplex PCR; TCRdb's version includes in-frame clones alone and lacks a portion of them. The table records around 380,000 clones, approximately 77% of them present only once. This sequence originates from a human donor with acute or convalescent COVID-19. The donor label of this sample is uncertain. The material sequenced was peripheral blood. The chain has TRBV3-1 (or the pseudogene TRBV3-2) and TRBJ1-2, with 8 nucleotides matching TRBD1. CDR3 in DNA: TGTGCCAGCAGCCATCTGGGACAGGTGTCCGGCTACACCTTC. It yields the protein CASSHLGQVSGYTF.